This T cell receptor beta chain was found in a study of CD8+ T cells in alopecia areata. Turning to the study itself: The study gave treated patients oral tofacitinib at 5 to 10 mg twice daily. Affected scalp percentage determined the severity score of treated patients. Findings and limits, study-wide: Higher clonality was seen in lesional scalp than in normal scalp, especially in alopecia totalis/universalis.

The CDR3 consists of 16 residues. Trimming at V came to 7 bases and at J to 4 bases, leaving 12 bases not matched to a gene. CDR1 and CDR2 from the germline V gene are MNHEY and SMNVEV (reference sequence). Specified treatment: oral pan-JAK inhibitor, 5-10 mg twice daily. Alopecia areata patients gave lesional scalp punch biopsies and peripheral blood samples. The authors extracted RNA and reverse transcribed it into cDNA as the sequencing template. Sequenced by immunoSEQ multiplex PCR; TCRdb stores in-frame clones only, minus some. This table has about 180,000 clones, roughly 46% appearing once. This clone showed up just a few times. Its antigen is currently unknown.

The rearrangement joins TRBV27 to TRBJ2-1, with TRBD1 matching over 8 bases. The material sequenced was CD8+ T cells sorted from blood, taken at roughly week 52, from a patient treated with tofacitinib. This receptor was identified in a human donor with alopecia areata. CDR3 DNA: TGTGCCAGCACCCAAAGGGGACAGGAGAAATACAATGAGCAGTTCTTC. Protein product: CASTQRGQEKYNEQFF.